These 5 T cell receptor beta chains originate from one sample sequenced in a study of blood T cells in healthy people across ages. Next came a second PCR, run for roughly 6 to 11 cycles, which used a sample-barcoded 5' primer along with a J-beta primer mix. TCRdb itself ran the 5' RACE reads through MiXCR, one entry per CDR3 protein. The sample holds some 920,000 distinct CDR3 sequences, just over 50% seen once. Sequencing used blood. The receptors here all came from a woman aged 55-70 years in good health.

The chain carries TRBV20-1 and TRBJ1-4; D is unclear. Trimming took 5 bases from V and 6 from J, leaving 16 bases between them. Germline CDR1 and CDR2: DFQATT and SNEGSKA (reference sequence). The CDR3 runs 14 residues. This CDR3 is CSAAVTGSDEKLFF. The CDR3 DNA follows: TGCAGTGCTGCAGTCACGGGCTCGGATGAAAAACTGTTTTTT.

A single count supports this clonotype. The junction does not match germline at one end; this may be a read error. This chain uses TRBV4-2 with TRBJ2-7, with 12 bases fitting TRBD2. Germline CDR1 and CDR2: LGHNA and YNFKEQ. The CDR3 loop spans 15 amino acids. CDR3 protein: CASGQQTSGSAEQYF. CDR3 in DNA: TGTGCCAGCGGCCAACAGACTAGCGGGAGCGCCGAGCAGTACTTC.

The rearrangement joins TRBV29-1 to TRBJ1-3, with D unresolved. From germline, CDR1 is SQVTM and CDR2 ANQGSEA. This CDR3 contains 11 residues. V shed 8 bases and J shed 0 bases, with 5 bases lying between them. CDR3 nucleotide sequence: TGCAGCACCTACTCTGGAAACACCATATATTTT. It is translated as CSTYSGNTIYF.

Here the CDR3 reads CATRDRLSTDTQYF. In DNA, the CDR3 is TGTGCCACCAGGGACAGACTTAGCACAGATACGCAGTATTTT. The chain carries TRBV27 and TRBJ2-3, with 7 bases fitting TRBD1. CDR1 is MNHEY and CDR2 is SMNVEV in the germline V gene (reference sequence). The ends lost 10 bases at V and 0 bases at J; junction bases unmatched: 7. The CDR3 totals 14 residues.

The chain uses TRBV12-3 or TRBV12-4 and TRBJ2-5; 8 bases fit TRBD2. The CDR3 has 15 residues. The junction had 10 bases not matched to a gene; V was cut back by 5 bases and J by 5 bases. The CDR3 DNA reads TGTGCCAGCAGTCCCATAGCGGGATTGCAGGAGACCCAGTACTTC. It yields the protein CASSPIAGLQETQYF.